One T cell receptor beta chain is described in this entry. Sequencing of TCR beta was undertaken in CD8+ and CD4+ T cells derived from blood. The study used healthy donors as controls matched for age and sex. The sample comes from a study of CD8 T cells in Susac syndrome. An amount of RNA that ranged from about 0.45 to 1 ug was reverse transcribed with random hexamers. TCRdb ran MiXCR on the immunoSEQ multiplex PCR reads and lists one entry per CDR3 protein. The table has about 49,000 distinct CDR3 sequences, approximately 93% seen once. This TCR was sampled from a human donor in good health. Sequencing was performed on CD8+ T cells from PBMCs.

DNA for the CDR3: TGTGCCAGCAGCGAAACTAGCGGTGACCCTGGGGAGCAGTACTTC. Its translation is CASSETSGDPGEQYF. The genes are TRBV7-9 and TRBJ2-7; the match to TRBD2 covers 8 bases. Trimming took 5 bases from V and 7 from J; bases not matched to a gene: 13. The CDR3 totals 15 residues. Per the germline V gene, CDR1 is SEHNR and CDR2 is FQNEAQ (reference sequence).